Each of the 28 T cell receptor beta chains below was sequenced from the same sample in a study of beta chain features in type 1 diabetes. Study results and limitations: Moderately but significantly shorter TCRB CDR3s were found in Type 1 diabetes patients in all four CD4+ subsets.

Sequencing targeted expressed TCRB transcripts, as all isolated RNA had been reverse transcribed. Profiling relied on immunoSEQ multiplex PCR, and the TCRdb table lists in-frame clones only, not all of them. The sample has roughly 300,000 clones, approximately 14% seen once; the top ten hold under 0.02%. No antigen has been assigned to these receptors. Sequences were obtained from naive CD4+ T cells from blood. The receptors originated from a man aged 30 to 39 with type 1 diabetes.

V and J are TRBV30 and TRBJ2-7, with 9 nucleotides matching TRBD2. Germline V gene lookup returns CDR1 GTSNPN and CDR2 SVGIG (reference sequence). This CDR3 contains 15 residues. The ends lost 3 bases at V and 4 bases at J; junction bases unmatched: 10. CDR3 DNA: TGTGCCTGGAGCAGTAGCGGGAGTTCTAGGTACGAGCAGTACTTC. Translating gives CAWSSSGSSRYEQYF.

The V call is TRBV15, the J call TRBJ1-5, with D hard to call. The CDR3 is 14 residues long. Per the germline V gene, CDR1 is LNHNV and CDR2 is YYDKDF (reference sequence). The V and J ends lost 0 bases and 5 bases respectively, with 8 bases between them. CDR3 sequence: CATSRDRLDQPQHF. As DNA, the CDR3 is TGTGCCACCAGCAGAGATCGATTAGATCAGCCCCAGCATTTT.

This clone has just a few counts. V gene TRBV19 combines with J gene TRBJ1-1, with D uncertain. Trimming stripped 3 bases from V and 4 bases from J, with 12 bases between. The length of the CDR3 is 14 residues. Germline CDR1 is LNHDA and CDR2 is SQIVND (reference sequence). The CDR3 reads CASSISTASTEAFF. The CDR3 DNA reads TGTGCCAGTAGTATCTCTACTGCGAGCACTGAAGCTTTCTTT. Full variable domain (missing parts from reference TRBV19 and TRBJ1-1): DGGITQSPKYLFRKEGQNVTLSCEQNLNHDAMYWYRQDPGQGLRLIYYSQIVNDFQKGDIAEGYSVSREKKESFPLTVTSAQKNPTAFYLCASSISTASTEAFFGQGTRLTVV.

This chain links TRBV28 with TRBJ2-1; 7 nucleotides line up with TRBD2. Germline V gene data show CDR1 as MDHEN and CDR2 as SYDVKM. This CDR3 contains 16 residues. V dropped 5 bases and J dropped 4; count of bases not matched to a gene: 11. CDR3 nucleotide sequence: TGTGCCAGCAGTGCATTATCGGGGGGTACTTACAATGAGCAGTTCTTC. This translates into CASSALSGGTYNEQFF.

On this clone itself: Other DNA sequences in this specimen translate into the identical CDR3. The chain joins TRBV5-4 to TRBJ1-2, with a weak D call TRBD1 (5 bases). V lost 4 bases to trimming and J lost 4 bases, with 8 bases between them. The CDR3 covers 12 residues. CDR1 SGHNT and CDR2 YYREEE come from the germline V gene (reference sequence). CDR3 residues: CASSRDSYGYTF. CDR3 DNA sequence: TGTGCCAGCAGCAGAGACAGCTATGGCTACACCTTC.

The gene calls are TRBV10-3 and TRBJ2-3; 10 positions agree with TRBD2. The trim removed 2 bases at V and 4 bases at J, leaving 0 bases unmatched. This CDR3 region has 14 residues. Germline V gene data show CDR1 as ENHRY and CDR2 as SYGVKD. The CDR3 reads CAISETSGADTQYF. The DNA for the CDR3 is TGTGCCATCAGTGAGACTAGCGGGGCAGATACGCAGTATTTT.

The V gene is TRBV7-9, the J gene TRBJ2-1; no definite D call. CDR1 SEHNR and CDR2 FQNEAQ come from the germline V gene (reference sequence). Trimming left V 5 bases short and J 2 bases short, with 13 bases between. CDR3 length: 15 amino acids. As DNA, the CDR3 is TGTGCCAGCAGCCACGAGGTCGGTCCCTACAATGAGCAGTTCTTC. Translating gives CASSHEVGPYNEQFF.

This clone has more than one count but fewer than ten. The junction departs from the called germline gene at one end, perhaps through a read error. The chain couples TRBV20-1 to TRBJ2-1; TRBD2 matches at 8 bases. Looked up from germline, CDR1 is DFQATT and CDR2 is SNEGSKA (reference sequence). This CDR3 comprises 10 residues. CDR3 DNA sequence: TGCAGTGCTGGGACTAGTGAACGGCTCTTC. Amino acid sequence: CSAGTSERLF.

This chain joins TRBV7-2 and TRBJ2-2; tentatively, D is TRBD2 (6 bases). Between the trimmed V and J ends, which lost 1 base and 4 bases, there was a span of 10 bases. CDR3 length: 15 residues. Germline assignment: CDR1 SGHTA and CDR2 FQGNSA. Written as DNA, the CDR3 is TGTGCCAGCAGCTTAGTTGTACTAGCCACCGGGGAGCTGTTTTTT. Translated, it gives CASSLVVLATGELFF.

The rearrangement joins TRBV7-9 to TRBJ1-2; 7 nucleotides align to TRBD1. Unmatched junction bases numbered 7, after V lost 5 bases and J lost 4 bases. Germline assignment: CDR1 SEHNR and CDR2 FQNEAQ (reference sequence). The CDR3 is 14 amino acids. In nucleotides, the CDR3 is TGTGCCAGCAGCACCAACCGGGACAGCTATGGCTACACCTTC. It codes for CASSTNRDSYGYTF.

This clone was seen a few times. Other DNA sequences from this sample encode an identical CDR3 as well. The chain links TRBV18 to TRBJ2-5; D gene uncertain. This CDR3 region has 12 residues. Trimming removed 3 bases at V and 3 bases at J, with 5 bases between. Germline CDR1 reads KGHSH; CDR2 reads LQKENI. The CDR3, as DNA: TGTGCCAGCTCACCGCAGGAAGAGACCCAGTACTTC. Translated, it gives CASSPQEETQYF.

With respect to this clone: This specimen includes other DNA sequences encoding the same CDR3. The chain has TRBV5-1 and TRBJ2-3; D might be TRBD2 (6 bases). The CDR3 has 14 residues. Per germline, CDR1 SGHRS and CDR2 YFSETQ. Trimming took off 0 bases at V and 3 bases at J, with 8 bases between the two ends. CDR3 sequence (DNA): TGCGCCAGCAGCTTGGGACGGGGGACAGATACGCAGTATTTT. Amino acids: CASSLGRGTDTQYF.

Remarks on this clone: Distinct nucleotide sequences in the sample also encode this CDR3. The V call is TRBV9, the J call TRBJ2-1; TRBD2 aligns across 9 bases. V shed 2 bases, J shed 3 bases, and the junction held 0 bases outside the gene matches. This CDR3 comprises 14 residues. Germline V lookup: CDR1 SGDLS, CDR2 YYNGEE. In DNA form, the CDR3 reads TGTGCCAGCAGCGTTAGCGGGAGCTACAATGAGCAGTTCTTC. It yields the protein CASSVSGSYNEQFF. The full variable domain, with the rest looked up from reference TRBV9 and TRBJ2-1, is DSGVTQTPKHLITATGQRVTLRCSPRSGDLSVYWYQQSLDQGLQFLIQYYNGEERAKGNILERFSAQQFPDLHSELNLSSLELGDSALYFCASSVSGSYNEQFFGPGTRLTVL.

This clone was found a few times. The chain joins TRBV7-2 to TRBJ1-2, with D perhaps TRBD1 (5 bases). Trimming took 5 bases from V and 0 from J, leaving 13 bases between them. The germline CDR1 and CDR2 sequences are SGHTA and FQGNSA. This CDR3 has 15 amino acids. The DNA of the CDR3 is TGTGCCAGCAGCCAATCGAGGGACTCTAACTATGGCTACACCTTC. It specifies CASSQSRDSNYGYTF. Full variable domain (missing parts from reference TRBV7-2 and TRBJ1-2): GAGVSQSPSNKVTEKGKDVELRCDPISGHTALYWYRQSLGQGLEFLIYFQGNSAPDKSGLPSDRFSAERTGGSVSTLTIQRTQQEDSAVYLCASSQSRDSNYGYTFGSGTRLTVV.

This clone was counted a few times. This chain links TRBV29-1 with TRBJ1-1; a weak D match, TRBD1 (6 bases). The germline V gene encodes CDR1 SQVTM and CDR2 ANQGSEA. CDR3 length equals 15 residues. V was trimmed by 1 base and J by 3 bases, leaving 15 bases between them. CDR3 loop: CSVEGTSKGDTEAFF. Written as DNA, the CDR3 is TGCAGCGTTGAAGGAACATCGAAGGGGGACACTGAAGCTTTCTTT.

This clone came up a few times. In DNA form, the CDR3 reads TGCGCCAGCAGCCCTGGGACTAGCGGGATTGTAGATACGCAGTATTTT. Encoded protein: CASSPGTSGIVDTQYF. This chain joins TRBV4-1 and TRBJ2-3; 13 nucleotides line up with TRBD2. CDR1 MGHRA and CDR2 YSYEKL come from the germline V gene. There are 16 residues in the CDR3. The J segment lost 5 bases and the V segment lost 4 bases, leaving 6 bases of the junction unmatched.

This clone showed up just a few times. V gene TRBV6-1 combines with J gene TRBJ2-2; D uncertain. The CDR3 has 15 amino acids. V lost 7 bases and J lost 5, with 17 bases in between. From germline, CDR1 is MNHNS and CDR2 SASEGT. The CDR3: CASKKTRLGTGELFF. In nucleotides, the CDR3 is TGTGCCAGCAAAAAGACTCGCCTAGGAACCGGGGAGCTGTTTTTT.

This clone was seen only a few times. The CDR3 here is CSVEVGSSADTQYF. The CDR3 nucleotides read TGCAGCGTTGAGGTCGGGAGTAGCGCAGATACGCAGTATTTT. The chain employs TRBV29-1 and TRBJ2-3; weak D call: TRBD2 (6 bases). Germline lookup yields CDR1 SQVTM and CDR2 ANQGSEA. Trimming stripped 3 bases from V and 4 bases from J, with 14 bases between. The CDR3 covers 14 residues.

This sequence joins TRBV25-1 and TRBJ2-5; a weak D match, TRBD1 (6 bases). TRBJ2-7 matches the DNA end more closely, so the J call is doubtful. CDR3 size: 13 residues. Per the germline V gene, CDR1 is MGHDK and CDR2 is SYGVNS. CDR3 loop: CASTDRYSYEQYF. Written as DNA, the CDR3 is TGTGCCAGCACCGACAGGTACTCCTACGAGCAGTACTTC.

This clone turned up a few times. This chain links TRBV18 with TRBJ2-1; 7 bases map to TRBD2. Germline V lookup: CDR1 KGHSH, CDR2 LQKENI. The V and J ends lost 6 bases and 4 bases, in that order; junction bases with no gene match: 9. This CDR3 has 15 amino acids. CDR3 nucleotides: TGTGCCAGCTCGCTATCCGGGACTACTTACAATGAGCAGTTCTTC. This translates into CASSLSGTTYNEQFF. The variable domain in full, completed from reference TRBV18 and TRBJ2-1, reads NAGVMQNPRHLVRRRGQEARLRCSPMKGHSHVYWYRQLPEEGLKFMVYLQKENIIDESGMPKERFSAEFPKEGPSILRIQQVVRGDSAAYFCASSLSGTTYNEQFFGPGTRLTVL.

J is TRBJ1-4 and V is TRBV6-5; perhaps TRBD1 as D (6 bases). In germline, CDR1 is MNHEY, CDR2 SVGAGI. The CDR3 loop spans 16 amino acids. Trimming shortened V by 3 bases and J by 6 bases, and 17 bases separated the two germline ends. DNA of the CDR3: TGTGCCAGCAGTTATTCCGGGGGGCGAGGTGATGAAAAACTGTTTTTT. It translates to CASSYSGGRGDEKLFF.

J is TRBJ2-1 and V is TRBV5-4; TRBD2 aligns across 8 bases. CDR1 is SGHNT, CDR2 YYREEE, per germline (reference sequence). J was trimmed by 2 bases and V by 2 bases; bases with no gene match: 3. This CDR3 region has 15 residues. The CDR3 DNA sequence: TGTGCCAGCAGCTTTGATAGCGGGGCCTACAATGAGCAGTTCTTC. Residues: CASSFDSGAYNEQFF.

This clone was picked up a small number of times. The chain combines TRBV2 with TRBJ2-5, with D maybe TRBD1 (5 bases). CDR1 and CDR2 (germline): SNHLY, FYNNEI. Trimming stripped 5 bases from V and 2 bases from J, with 18 bases between. The CDR3 extends over 16 amino acids. The CDR3 nucleotides are TGTGCCAGCAGTAGAAGGCCAGGGCTGGAGCAAGAGACCCAGTACTTC. It encodes CASSRRPGLEQETQYF.

This chain uses TRBV7-9 with TRBJ2-1; 9 bases line up with TRBD2. The CDR3 consists of 15 residues. V gave up 4 bases and J gave up 7 bases; unmatched junction bases: 8. Germline CDR1 is SEHNR and CDR2 is FQNEAQ (reference sequence). CDR3 loop: CASSYGGRASNEQFF. CDR3 sequence (DNA): TGTGCCAGCAGCTATGGCGGGAGGGCCTCGAATGAGCAGTTCTTC. Based on the CDR3 plus reference TRBV7-9 and TRBJ2-1, the full variable domain is DTGVSQNPRHKITKRGQNVTFRCDPISEHNRLYWYRQTLGQGPEFLTYFQNEAQLEKSRLLSDRFSAERPKGSFSTLEIQRTEQGDSAMYLCASSYGGRASNEQFFGPGTRLTVL.

There are a few counts of this clone. The chain links TRBV28 to TRBJ2-7; 10 bases fit TRBD1. J gave up 2 bases and V 6 bases, and 7 bases lay outside the gene matches. The CDR3 consists of 15 residues. CDR1 MDHEN and CDR2 SYDVKM come from the germline V gene. In DNA, the CDR3 is TGTGCCAGCAGCGCCCGGGACAGGGGTACCTACGAGCAGTACTTC. As protein: CASSARDRGTYEQYF.

This clone appeared a few times. The chain couples TRBV4-3 to TRBJ2-7, with 7 bases identical to TRBD1. The CDR3 runs 14 residues. J was trimmed by 5 bases and V by 0 bases; bases with no gene match: 4. Germline CDR1 LGHNA, CDR2 YSLEER. This chain's CDR3 is CASSQETGFHEQYF. As DNA, the CDR3 is TGCGCCAGCAGCCAAGAGACAGGGTTTCACGAGCAGTACTTC.

The rearrangement uses TRBV2 and TRBJ1-2; 8 bases are shared with TRBD1. The CDR3 consists of 11 residues. From germline, CDR1 is SNHLY and CDR2 FYNNEI. V lost 9 bases and J lost 7; bases outside the gene matches: 4. The CDR3 here is CASTGGIGYTF. The CDR3 DNA follows: TGTGCCAGTACAGGGGGGATTGGCTACACCTTC.

This chain connects TRBV2 to TRBJ1-1; 7 positions match TRBD1. This CDR3 comprises 15 residues. CDR1 and CDR2 (germline): SNHLY, FYNNEI. The V segment lost 3 bases and the J segment 0 bases; nucleotides outside the gene matches: 4. The CDR3 nucleotides read TGTGCCAGCAGTGATCAGGGGGTTATGAACACTGAAGCTTTCTTT. It yields the protein CASSDQGVMNTEAFF.